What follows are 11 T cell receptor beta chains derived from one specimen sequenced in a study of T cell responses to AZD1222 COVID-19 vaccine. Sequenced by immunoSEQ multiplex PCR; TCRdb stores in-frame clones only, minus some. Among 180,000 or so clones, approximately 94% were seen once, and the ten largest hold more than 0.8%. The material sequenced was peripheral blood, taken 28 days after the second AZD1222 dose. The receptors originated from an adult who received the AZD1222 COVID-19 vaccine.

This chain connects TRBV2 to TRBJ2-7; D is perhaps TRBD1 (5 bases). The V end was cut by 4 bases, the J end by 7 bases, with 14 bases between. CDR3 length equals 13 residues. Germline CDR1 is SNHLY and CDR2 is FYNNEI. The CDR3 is CASSVDSSGEQYF. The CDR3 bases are TGTGCCAGCAGTGTAGACAGTTCTGGTGAGCAGTACTTC.

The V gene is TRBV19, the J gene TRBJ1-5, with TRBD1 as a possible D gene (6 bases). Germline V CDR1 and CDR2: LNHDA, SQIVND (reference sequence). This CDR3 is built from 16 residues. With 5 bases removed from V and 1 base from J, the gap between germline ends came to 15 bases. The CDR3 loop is CASSLREGVSNQPQHF. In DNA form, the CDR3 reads TGTGCCAGTAGTCTCCGAGAGGGGGTGAGCAATCAGCCCCAGCATTTT.

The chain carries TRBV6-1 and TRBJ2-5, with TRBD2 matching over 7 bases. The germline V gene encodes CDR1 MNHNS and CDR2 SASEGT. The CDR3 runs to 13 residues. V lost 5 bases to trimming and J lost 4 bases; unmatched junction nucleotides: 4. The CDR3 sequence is CASSLAAAETQYF. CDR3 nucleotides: TGTGCCAGCAGTCTAGCGGCAGCAGAGACCCAGTACTTC.

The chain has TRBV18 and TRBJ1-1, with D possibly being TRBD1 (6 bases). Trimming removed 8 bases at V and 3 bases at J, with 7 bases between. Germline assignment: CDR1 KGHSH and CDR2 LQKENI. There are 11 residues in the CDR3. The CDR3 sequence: CASRQDTEAFF. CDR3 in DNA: TGTGCCAGCCGACAGGACACTGAAGCTTTCTTT. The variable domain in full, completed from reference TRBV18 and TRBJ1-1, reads NAGVMQNPRHLVRRRGQEARLRCSPMKGHSHVYWYRQLPEEGLKFMVYLQKENIIDESGMPKERFSAEFPKEGPSILRIQQVVRGDSAAYFCASRQDTEAFFGQGTRLTVV.

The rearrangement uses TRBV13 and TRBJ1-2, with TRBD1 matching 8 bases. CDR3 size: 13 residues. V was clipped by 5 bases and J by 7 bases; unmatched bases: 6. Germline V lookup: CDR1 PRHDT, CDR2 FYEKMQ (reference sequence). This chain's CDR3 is CASSPDRGGGYTF. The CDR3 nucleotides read TGTGCCAGCAGCCCCGACAGGGGAGGTGGCTACACCTTC. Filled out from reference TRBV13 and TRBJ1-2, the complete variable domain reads AAGVIQSPRHLIKEKRETATLKCYPIPRHDTVYWYQQGPGQDPQFLISFYEKMQSDKGSIPDRFSAQQFSDYHSELNMSSLELGDSALYFCASSPDRGGGYTFGSGTRLTVV.

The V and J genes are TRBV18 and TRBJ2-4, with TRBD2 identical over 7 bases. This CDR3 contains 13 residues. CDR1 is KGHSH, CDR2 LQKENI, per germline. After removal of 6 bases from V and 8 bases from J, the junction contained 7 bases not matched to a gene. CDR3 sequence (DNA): TGTGCCAGCTCCCCAGATGGGGGGGACATTCAGTACTTC. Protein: CASSPDGGDIQYF. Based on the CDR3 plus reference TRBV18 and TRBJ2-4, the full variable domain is NAGVMQNPRHLVRRRGQEARLRCSPMKGHSHVYWYRQLPEEGLKFMVYLQKENIIDESGMPKERFSAEFPKEGPSILRIQQVVRGDSAAYFCASSPDGGDIQYFGAGTRLSVL.

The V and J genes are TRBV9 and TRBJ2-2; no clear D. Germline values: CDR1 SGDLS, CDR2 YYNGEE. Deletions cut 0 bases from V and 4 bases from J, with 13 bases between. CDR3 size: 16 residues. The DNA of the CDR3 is TGTGCCAGCAGCGTAGCCCTATGGGAATCCACCGGGGAGCTGTTTTTT. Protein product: CASSVALWESTGELFF.

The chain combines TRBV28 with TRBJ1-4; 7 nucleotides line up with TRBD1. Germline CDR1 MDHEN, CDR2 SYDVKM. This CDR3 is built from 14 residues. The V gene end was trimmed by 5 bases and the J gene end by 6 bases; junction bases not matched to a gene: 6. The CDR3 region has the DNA TGTGCCAGCAGTGACCGGGACAGCCATGAAAAACTGTTTTTT. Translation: CASSDRDSHEKLFF.

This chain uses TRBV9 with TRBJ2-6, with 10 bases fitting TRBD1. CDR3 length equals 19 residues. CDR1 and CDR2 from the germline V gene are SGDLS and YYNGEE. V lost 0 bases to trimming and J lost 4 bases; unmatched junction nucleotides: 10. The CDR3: CASSVGVRQGAEGANVLTF. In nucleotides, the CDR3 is TGTGCCAGCAGCGTAGGCGTTAGACAGGGGGCGGAGGGGGCCAACGTCCTGACTTTC.

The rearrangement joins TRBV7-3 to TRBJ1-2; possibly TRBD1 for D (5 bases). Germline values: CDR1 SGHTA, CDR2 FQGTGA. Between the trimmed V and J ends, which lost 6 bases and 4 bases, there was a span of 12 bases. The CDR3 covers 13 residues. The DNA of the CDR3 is TGTGCCAGCAGACCGGACGGGGGCTATGGCTACACCTTC. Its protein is CASRPDGGYGYTF.

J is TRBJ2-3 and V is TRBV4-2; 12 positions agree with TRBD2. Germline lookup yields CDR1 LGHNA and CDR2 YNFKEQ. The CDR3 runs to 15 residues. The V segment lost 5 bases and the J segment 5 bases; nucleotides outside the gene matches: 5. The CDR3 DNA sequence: TGTGCCAGCAGCGTCCCTAGCGGGGGGGTAGATACGCAGTATTTT. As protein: CASSVPSGGVDTQYF.